A selection of T cell receptor beta chains follows, all from one sample in a study of T cells in Graves' hyperthyroidism and ophthalmopathy. One entry per CDR3 protein, called by TCRdb with MiXCR from the multiplex PCR reads. The data hold fewer than 450,000 distinct CDR3 sequences, with roughly a sixth observed a single time. Sequencing was carried out using blood. The receptors were sampled from a young woman with Graves' hyperthyroidism that later progressed to Graves' ophthalmopathy. Each CDR3 is given with its conserved first and last residue. Fields, in order: V gene, J gene, clone size, D gene, CDR3 DNA, CDR3 protein. D genes are given only for firm matches. Size is omitted from some rows. Given values are once, few, many or a class for expanded clones.

v_gene: TRBV7-9; j_gene: TRBJ1-2; abundance: many; d_gene: TRBD1; CDR3nt: TGTGCCAGCAGCCCTCGACAGGGGCACTATGGCTACACCTTC; CDR3aa: CASSPRQGHYGYTF
v_gene: TRBV28; j_gene: TRBJ1-5; abundance: many; d_gene: TRBD1; CDR3nt: TGTGCCAGCAGTAGCGGGGACAGGGGAATCCGGGATAGCAATCAGCCCCAGCATTTT; CDR3aa: CASSSGDRGIRDSNQPQHF
v_gene: TRBV11-2; j_gene: TRBJ1-2; abundance: many; d_gene: NA; CDR3nt: TGTGCCAGCACCGATTTGATCCGGGGCAGGGGAGATGGCTACACCTTC; CDR3aa: CASTDLIRGRGDGYTF
v_gene: TRBV9; j_gene: TRBJ1-6; abundance: many; d_gene: NA; CDR3nt: TGTGCCAGCAGCGCCACAAGTTGGGGAAATTCACCCCTCCACTTT; CDR3aa: CASSATSWGNSPLHF
v_gene: TRBV4-1; j_gene: TRBJ2-3; abundance: many; d_gene: TRBD1; CDR3nt: TGCGCCAGCAGCCAAGAGGACAGGAGCACAGATACGCAGTATTTT; CDR3aa: CASSQEDRSTDTQYF
v_gene: TRBV24-1; j_gene: TRBJ2-2; abundance: many; d_gene: TRBD2; CDR3nt: TGTGCCACCAGTGATTCTAGCGGGAGGGCCACCGGGGAGCTGTTTTTT; CDR3aa: CATSDSSGRATGELFF
v_gene: TRBV4-1; j_gene: TRBJ1-5; abundance: NA; d_gene: NA; CDR3nt: TGCGCCAGCAGCCAAGGGCACGCCAGGGTTCTGCTTCAGCCCCAGCATTTT; CDR3aa: CASSQGHARVLLQPQHF
v_gene: TRBV20-1; j_gene: TRBJ2-3; abundance: many; d_gene: NA; CDR3nt: TGCAGTGCCGTAGGACGGGAGAGCACAGATACGCAGTATTTT; CDR3aa: CSAVGRESTDTQYF
v_gene: TRBV3-1; j_gene: TRBJ2-3; abundance: many; d_gene: NA; CDR3nt: TGTGCCAGCAGCCACGGGTTGGTGGGCGATACGCAGTATTTT; CDR3aa: CASSHGLVGDTQYF
v_gene: TRBV15; j_gene: TRBJ1-5; abundance: many; d_gene: NA; CDR3nt: TGTGCCACCAGCAGAGATCGGGGACGGAGCAATCAGCCCCAGCATTTT; CDR3aa: CATSRDRGRSNQPQHF
v_gene: TRBV30; j_gene: TRBJ2-1; abundance: many; d_gene: TRBD2; CDR3nt: TGTGCCTGGAGCCCACTACTACTAGCGGGGGATGAGCAGTTCTTC; CDR3aa: CAWSPLLLAGDEQFF
v_gene: TRBV10-3; j_gene: TRBJ2-3; abundance: few; d_gene: TRBD2; CDR3nt: TGTGCCATCAGGGGGCTAGCGGGTAGCACAGATACGCAGTATTTT; CDR3aa: CAIRGLAGSTDTQYF
v_gene: TRBV28; j_gene: TRBJ1-1; abundance: many; d_gene: NA; CDR3nt: TGTGCCAGCAGTTCCCGGTGGACTGAAGCTTTCTTT; CDR3aa: CASSSRWTEAFF